In this sample, the clone carrying this T cell receptor (beta chain) turned up many times. Its antigen is not identified. Germline lookup yields CDR1 SGHRS and CDR2 YFSETQ. The V end lost 0 bases, the J end lost 0 bases, and 9 bases lay between the germline ends. This CDR3 region has 16 residues. Amplification targeted TCR beta CDR3 regions from RNA transcripts. First-round RT-PCR targeting the TCR CDR3 was performed with the HTBI primer set. TCRdb redid the calling of the multiplex PCR reads with MiXCR, one entry per CDR3 protein. The sample has some 700,000 distinct CDR3 sequences, 15% to 20% seen once. These data are taken from a study of T cells in Graves' hyperthyroidism and ophthalmopathy. Whole-study findings and limits: Model predictions of ophthalmopathy came a median approximately 6.2 months before onset. Patients with ophthalmopathy were separated from those with stable hyperthyroidism by a 13 V-J model. Blood also carried most thyroid clonotypes expanded above 0.001.

Fresh peripheral blood, approximately 9.7 ml, was the source of the PBMCs. The sample comprised blood. The TCR comes from a man between 50 and 59 years old with Graves' hyperthyroidism. V gene TRBV5-1 combines with J gene TRBJ2-2; the D is unclear. As DNA, the CDR3 is TGCGCCAGCAGCTTGGTGGCAGGCCCGAACACCGGGGAGCTGTTTTTT. Protein product: CASSLVAGPNTGELFF.